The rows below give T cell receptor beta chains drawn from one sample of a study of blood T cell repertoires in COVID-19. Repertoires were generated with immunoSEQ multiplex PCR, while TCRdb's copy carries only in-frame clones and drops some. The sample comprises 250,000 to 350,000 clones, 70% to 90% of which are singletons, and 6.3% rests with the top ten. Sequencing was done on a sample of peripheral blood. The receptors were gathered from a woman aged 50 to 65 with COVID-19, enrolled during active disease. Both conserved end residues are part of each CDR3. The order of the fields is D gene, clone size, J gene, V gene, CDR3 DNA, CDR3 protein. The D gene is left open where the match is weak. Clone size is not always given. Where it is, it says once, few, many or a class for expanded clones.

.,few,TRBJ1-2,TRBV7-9,TGTGCCAGCAGCCCGGCTAGGATCTATGGCTACACCTTC,CASSPARIYGYTF
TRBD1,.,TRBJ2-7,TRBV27,TGTGCCAGCAGGGCGACAGGGGTCCGGGGGTCCGAGCAGTACTTC,CASRATGVRGSEQYF
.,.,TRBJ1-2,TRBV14,TGTGCAGTTGTGGACTTCAGAGGGAACTATGGCTACACCTTC,CAVVDFRGNYGYTF
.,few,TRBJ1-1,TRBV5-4,TGTGCCAGCAGCTCCCGAGGGGGGGGCGAAGGGGACACTGAAGCTTTCTTT,CASSSRGGGEGDTEAFF
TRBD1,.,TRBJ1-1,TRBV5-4,TGTGCCAGCAGCTTACCAGGGGGCACTGAAGCTTTCTTT,CASSLPGGTEAFF
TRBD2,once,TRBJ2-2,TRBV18,TGTGCCAGCTCACCACTAACTAGCGGGAGGTCGAACACCGGGGAGCTGTTTTTT,CASSPLTSGRSNTGELFF
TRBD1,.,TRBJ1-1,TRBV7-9,TGTGCCAGCAGACATCCGACAGGGGGCTGGACTGAAGCTTTCTTT,CASRHPTGGWTEAFF
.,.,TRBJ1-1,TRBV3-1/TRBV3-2,TGTGCCAGCAGCCAGGTTCACAGTCTAAGTGAAGCTTTCTTT,CASSQVHSLSEAFF
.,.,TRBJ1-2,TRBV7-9,TGTGCCAGCAGCTTAGGGACAAGCAACTATGGCTACACCTTC,CASSLGTSNYGYTF
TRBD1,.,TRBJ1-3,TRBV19,TGTGCCAGTAGTATGCAGGGGGATGGAAACACCATATATTTT,CASSMQGDGNTIYF
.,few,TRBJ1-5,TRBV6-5,TGTGCCAGCAGTTACTCCGCAGGTAGCAATCAGCCCCAGCATTTT,CASSYSAGSNQPQHF
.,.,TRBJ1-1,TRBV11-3,TGTGCCAGCAGCACGATGGTGGGGGGTTACACTGAAGCTTTCTTT,CASSTMVGGYTEAFF
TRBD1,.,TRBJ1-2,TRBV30,TGTGCCTGGAGTAAAGGGACAGCTAACTATGGCTACACCTTC,CAWSKGTANYGYTF
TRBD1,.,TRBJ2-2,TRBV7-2,TGTGCCAGCAGCACTCGGACAGGGGAGACCGGGGAGCTGTTTTTT,CASSTRTGETGELFF
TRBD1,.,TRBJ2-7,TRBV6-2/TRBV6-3,TGTGCCAGCAGCCGGGGACAGAACGAGCAGTACTTC,CASSRGQNEQYF
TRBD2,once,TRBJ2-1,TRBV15,TGTGCCACCAGCAGAGTGGCTAGCGGGGCCCATGAGCAGTTCTTC,CATSRVASGAHEQFF
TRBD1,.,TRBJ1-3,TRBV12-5,TGTGCTAGTGGTTTGGTCCGATCCGGGACAGGGGACCATCGCTCTGGAAACACCATATATTTT,CASGLVRSGTGDHRSGNTIYF
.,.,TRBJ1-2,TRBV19,TGTGCCAGTAGTACCAGCCCCGACAGTTACTATGGCTACACCTTC,CASSTSPDSYYGYTF
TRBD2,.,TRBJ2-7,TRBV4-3,TGCGCCAGCAGCCCTGACGGGACTAGCGGGAGCTCGTTTACCGAGCAGTACTTC,CASSPDGTSGSSFTEQYF
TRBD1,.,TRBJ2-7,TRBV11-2,TGTGCCAGCAGCTTAGAATCGGGACAGGGGTCCTACGAGCAGTACTTC,CASSLESGQGSYEQYF
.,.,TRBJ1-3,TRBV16,TGTGCCAGCGGTTGGACGGGGAGTGCCATATATTTT,CASGWTGSAIYF
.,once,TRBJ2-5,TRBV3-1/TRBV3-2,TGTGCCAGCAGCCAATCAGTCCAAGAGACCCAGTACTTC,CASSQSVQETQYF
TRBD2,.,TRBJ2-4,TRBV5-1,TGCGCCAGCAGCTTGGTCACTAGCGTCCCCGCGACTCAGTACTTC,CASSLVTSVPATQYF
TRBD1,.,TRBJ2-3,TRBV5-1,TGCGCCAGCATCCCCACAGGGGGCGCAGATACGCAGTATTTT,CASIPTGGADTQYF
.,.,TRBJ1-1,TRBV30,TGTGCCTGGACCAATCAAAAAAACACTGAAGCTTTCTTT,CAWTNQKNTEAFF
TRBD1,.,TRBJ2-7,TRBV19,TGTGCCAGTAGTCCAGGGGGTGCTTACGAGCAGTACTTC,CASSPGGAYEQYF
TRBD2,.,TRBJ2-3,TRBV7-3,TGTGCCAGCAGCTCGGTAGCGGGACTGGCAGATACGCAGTATTTT,CASSSVAGLADTQYF
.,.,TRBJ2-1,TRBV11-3,TGTGCCAGCAGCACGACCCCGAAGGCGGAGTTCTTC,CASSTTPKAEFF
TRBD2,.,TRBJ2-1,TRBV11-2,TGTGCCAGCAGCTTTCAACTAGCGGGAGGGCCGAATGAGCAGTTCTTC,CASSFQLAGGPNEQFF
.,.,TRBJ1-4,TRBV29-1,TGCAGCGCTGGGAGGACACGGGGTGAAAAACTGTTTTTT,CSAGRTRGEKLFF
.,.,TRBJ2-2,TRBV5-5,TGTGCCAGCAGCTTGGGGGCCCGGGGGTCCGGGGAGCTGTTTTTT,CASSLGARGSGELFF
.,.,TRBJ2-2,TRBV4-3,TGCGCCAGCAGCCAAGGCAGGCCGAACACCGGGGAGCTGTTTTTT,CASSQGRPNTGELFF
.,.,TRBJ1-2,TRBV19,TGTGCCAGTAGTATGACAGCTAACTATGGCTACACCTTC,CASSMTANYGYTF
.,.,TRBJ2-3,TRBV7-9,TGTGCCAGCAGCTTAGCGCACAATAGCGTGGAAGATACGCAGTATTTT,CASSLAHNSVEDTQYF
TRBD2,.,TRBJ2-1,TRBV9,TGTGCCAGCAGCGTCGGAGCGGGACCCAATGAGCAGTTCTTC,CASSVGAGPNEQFF
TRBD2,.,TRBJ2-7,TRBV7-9,TGTGCCAGCAGCTTAAGACTAGCGGGAGGTAACGAGCAGTACTTT,CASSLRLAGGNEQYF
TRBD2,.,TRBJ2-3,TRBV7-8,TGTGCCAGCAGCCCCGATAGCGGGAGGGCCCCAGATACGCAGTATTTT,CASSPDSGRAPDTQYF
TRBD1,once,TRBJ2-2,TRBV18,TGTGCCAGCTCACCCGGACAGGGGGCGATCACCGGGGAGCTGTTTTTT,CASSPGQGAITGELFF
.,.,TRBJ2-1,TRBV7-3,TGTGCCAGCAGCTTAAATCGCGACGGGAGAGCGAATGAGCAGTTCTTC,CASSLNRDGRANEQFF
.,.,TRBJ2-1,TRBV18,TGTGCCAGCTCACCACGGGCAGGGAAAGGTGAGCAGTTCTTC,CASSPRAGKGEQFF
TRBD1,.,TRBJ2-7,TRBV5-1,TGCGCCAGCAGCTTGATGGAGTGGACAGGGGATATAGAGCAGTACTTC,CASSLMEWTGDIEQYF
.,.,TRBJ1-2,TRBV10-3,TGTGCCATCAGTGAGTCGGGAGGAGGGCCTACCTATGGCTACACCTTC,CAISESGGGPTYGYTF
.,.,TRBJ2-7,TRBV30,TGTGCCTGGACCGAGCAGGGAAACACCTACGAGCAGTACTTC,CAWTEQGNTYEQYF
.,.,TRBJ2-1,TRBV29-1,TGCAGCGCTAGCATAGACAGTTACAATGAGCAGTTCTTC,CSASIDSYNEQFF
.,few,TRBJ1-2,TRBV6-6,TGTGCCAGCAGCCCCCGGGGGGGGACGAACTATGGCTACACCTTC,CASSPRGGTNYGYTF
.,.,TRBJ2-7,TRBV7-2,TGTGCCAGCAGCTTATCTAGAGACTACTACGAGCAGTACTTC,CASSLSRDYYEQYF
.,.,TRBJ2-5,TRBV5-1,TGCGCCAGCAGGATGGACAGCCAAGAGACCCAGTACTTC,CASRMDSQETQYF
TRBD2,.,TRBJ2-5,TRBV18,TGTGCCAGCTCACCGGGACTAGCGGGACAAGAGACCCAGTACTTC,CASSPGLAGQETQYF
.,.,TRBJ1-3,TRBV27,TGTGCCAGCAGTTTTGGGGGGTCTGGAAACACCATATATTTT,CASSFGGSGNTIYF
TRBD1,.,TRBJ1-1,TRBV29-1,TGCAGCGTCCAACAGGGGGTGGATGAAGCTTTCTTT,CSVQQGVDEAFF
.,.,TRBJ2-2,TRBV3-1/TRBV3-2,TGTGCCAGCAGCCGACTAGTCGGCGGGGAGCTGTTTTTT,CASSRLVGGELFF
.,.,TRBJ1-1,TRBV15,TGTGCCACCAGCAGAGGGGGCGTTTCCACTGAAGCTTTCTTT,CATSRGGVSTEAFF
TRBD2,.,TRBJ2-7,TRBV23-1,TGCGCCAGCATTATAGCGGGAGATTCCTACGAGCAGTACTTC,CASIIAGDSYEQYF
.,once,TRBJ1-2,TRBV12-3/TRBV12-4,TGTGCCAGCAAACCGGGGGGAAACAGTGGCTACACCTTC,CASKPGGNSGYTF
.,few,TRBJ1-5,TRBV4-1,TGCGCCAGCAGCCGGGCCGGAGGCGGCAATCAGCCCCAGCATTTT,CASSRAGGGNQPQHF